The 19 T cell receptor beta chains presented below share a single source sample, sequenced in a study of blood T cell repertoires in COVID-19. Sequenced by immunoSEQ multiplex PCR; TCRdb stores in-frame clones only, minus some. The sample lists 220,000 or so clones; about 94% were seen once. The sequenced material came from peripheral blood. Every receptor here comes from a man between 60 and 75 years old with COVID-19, enrolled during active disease.

This sequence joins TRBV15 and TRBJ1-2; TRBD1 might be the D (6 bases). This CDR3 has 14 residues. Germline-derived CDR1 and CDR2 are LNHNV and YYDKDF (reference sequence). Trimming removed 1 base from V and 4 bases from J, with 10 bases in between. The CDR3 coding sequence is TGTGCCACCAGCAGAGTGCTGGACAGCTATGGCTACACCTTC. It encodes CATSRVLDSYGYTF.

The V and J genes are TRBV7-2 and TRBJ2-5, with D possibly being TRBD2 (5 bases). This CDR3 is 16 amino acids long. Germline-derived CDR1 and CDR2 are SGHTA and FQGNSA. The V end was cut by 2 bases, the J end by 2 bases, with 15 bases between. This chain's CDR3 is CASSLFVGSGQETQYF. CDR3 nucleotides: TGTGCCAGCAGCTTATTTGTAGGGTCGGGACAAGAGACCCAGTACTTC. The full variable domain, completed using reference TRBV7-2 and TRBJ2-5, is GAGVSQSPSNKVTEKGKDVELRCDPISGHTALYWYRQSLGQGLEFLIYFQGNSAPDKSGLPSDRFSAERTGGSVSTLTIQRTQQEDSAVYLCASSLFVGSGQETQYFGPGTRLLVL.

The rearrangement links TRBV27 to TRBJ1-1, with D uncertain. This CDR3 comprises 13 residues. The germline gives CDR1 MNHEY, CDR2 SMNVEV (reference sequence). The ends were cut back, 0 bases at V and 4 bases at J, with 6 bases in the middle. This CDR3 is CASSLSGITEAFF. CDR3 in DNA: TGTGCCAGCAGTTTATCCGGGATCACTGAAGCTTTCTTT.

V is TRBV19 and J is TRBJ2-7; the match to TRBD1 covers 8 bases. The CDR3 runs to 13 residues. Germline CDR1 and CDR2: LNHDA and SQIVND (reference sequence). The J segment lost 2 bases and the V segment lost 6 bases, leaving 3 bases of the junction unmatched. The chain's CDR3 is CASRLQGAYEQYF. The CDR3 DNA sequence: TGTGCCAGTAGACTACAGGGGGCCTACGAGCAGTACTTC. Drawing the rest from reference TRBV19 and TRBJ2-7, the complete variable domain is DGGITQSPKYLFRKEGQNVTLSCEQNLNHDAMYWYRQDPGQGLRLIYYSQIVNDFQKGDIAEGYSVSREKKESFPLTVTSAQKNPTAFYLCASRLQGAYEQYFGPGTRLTVT.

The chain recombines TRBV6-5 with TRBJ1-4; 9 bases line up with TRBD1. The germline CDR1 and CDR2 sequences are MNHEY and SVGAGI. Trimming took 0 bases from V and 7 from J; bases not matched to a gene: 3. The CDR3 contains 15 residues. DNA of the CDR3: TGTGCCAGCAGTTACTCGGGACAGGGTACTGAAAAACTGTTTTTT. This translates into CASSYSGQGTEKLFF.

This clone appeared a few times. CDR3 sequence: CASSPPNTRGSNRGYTF. CDR3 sequence (DNA): TGTGCCAGCTCACCACCCAACACCAGGGGGTCTAATCGAGGCTACACCTTC. This rearrangement joins TRBV18 to TRBJ1-2, with TRBD1 matching 7 bases. This CDR3 spans 17 amino acids. J gave up 8 bases and V 0 bases, and 15 bases lay outside the gene matches. Germline CDR1 and CDR2: KGHSH and LQKENI.

The gene calls are TRBV9 and TRBJ2-7, with 11 bases fitting TRBD1. This CDR3 has 15 residues. Germline V gives CDR1 SGDLS, CDR2 YYNGEE. V was pared by 0 bases and J by 6 bases, with 5 bases of the junction left unmatched. The CDR3 is CASSVGGQGAGEQYF. The CDR3 DNA is TGTGCCAGCAGCGTAGGAGGACAGGGGGCCGGCGAGCAGTACTTC. The variable domain in full, with the rest retrieved from reference TRBV9 and TRBJ2-7, is DSGVTQTPKHLITATGQRVTLRCSPRSGDLSVYWYQQSLDQGLQFLIQYYNGEERAKGNILERFSAQQFPDLHSELNLSSLELGDSALYFCASSVGGQGAGEQYFGPGTRLTVT.

This clone appeared once. V usage is TRBV12-3 or TRBV12-4 and J usage is TRBJ2-7; no reliable D call. CDR3 size: 13 residues. Trimming pared 3 bases from V and 8 bases from J, leaving 14 bases between. CDR3 in amino acids: CASSLRSASQQYF. The CDR3 nucleotides are TGTGCCAGCAGTTTGCGGTCAGCGTCCCAGCAGTACTTC.

The chain joins TRBV15 to TRBJ2-3; TRBD1 agrees at 10 bases. The CDR3 is made up of 14 amino acids. CDR1 is LNHNV and CDR2 is YYDKDF in the germline V gene (reference sequence). The trim removed 8 bases at V and 2 bases at J, leaving 4 bases unmatched. CDR3 DNA: TGTGCCACCCAGACAGGGGGCGACACAGATACGCAGTATTTT. This sequence encodes CATQTGGDTDTQYF.

V is TRBV10-3 and J is TRBJ2-1; 10 bases map to TRBD2. This CDR3 contains 18 residues. J lost 4 bases, V lost 6 bases, and 15 bases had no gene match. Germline lookup yields CDR1 ENHRY and CDR2 SYGVKD. This CDR3 reads CAISIRQAGGETYNEQFF. Written as DNA, the CDR3 is TGTGCCATCAGCATCCGACAAGCGGGAGGGGAAACTTACAATGAGCAGTTCTTC.

This chain connects TRBV19 to TRBJ2-3; 8 bases match TRBD1. This CDR3 has 15 residues. Germline V gene lookup returns CDR1 LNHDA and CDR2 SQIVND (reference sequence). V lost 4 bases, J lost 3 bases, and 6 bases stayed unmatched. This chain's CDR3 is CASSTRQGRTDTQYF. The CDR3 DNA reads TGTGCCAGTAGTACTCGACAGGGGAGGACAGATACGCAGTATTTT.

With regard to this clone: Other DNA sequences from this sample encode an identical CDR3 as well. This chain links TRBV28 with TRBJ1-1; D unclear. Trimming pared 2 bases from V and 0 bases from J, leaving 7 bases between. The CDR3 covers 14 residues. The V gene's germline CDR1 is MDHEN and CDR2 SYDVKM. The CDR3 nucleotides are TGTGCCAGCAGTTTAGAGCAAATGAACACTGAAGCTTTCTTT. Its translation is CASSLEQMNTEAFF. Full variable domain (missing parts from reference TRBV28 and TRBJ1-1): DVKVTQSSRYLVKRTGEKVFLECVQDMDHENMFWYRQDPGLGLRLIYFSYDVKMKEKGDIPEGYSVSREKKERFSLILESASTNQTSMYLCASSLEQMNTEAFFGQGTRLTVV.

This chain links TRBV9 with TRBJ2-7, with 7 bases that match TRBD2. The CDR3 totals 16 residues. Looked up from germline, CDR1 is SGDLS and CDR2 is YYNGEE. V dropped 0 bases and J dropped 0; count of bases not matched to a gene: 6. The CDR3 nucleotides are TGTGCCAGCAGCGTAGGGGGCCTAGCGGACTCCTACGAGCAGTACTTC. It is translated as CASSVGGLADSYEQYF. The complete variable domain, with remaining parts taken from reference TRBV9 and TRBJ2-7, reads DSGVTQTPKHLITATGQRVTLRCSPRSGDLSVYWYQQSLDQGLQFLIQYYNGEERAKGNILERFSAQQFPDLHSELNLSSLELGDSALYFCASSVGGLADSYEQYFGPGTRLTVT.

V usage is TRBV10-3 and J usage is TRBJ1-2, with a weak D call TRBD1 (6 bases). Trimming took off 8 bases at V and 3 bases at J, with 13 bases between the two ends. Germline CDR1 reads ENHRY; CDR2 reads SYGVKD. The CDR3 consists of 13 residues. The CDR3 spells CAIGGQQHYGYTF. The CDR3 DNA follows: TGTGCCATCGGGGGACAACAGCACTATGGCTACACCTTC.

V gene TRBV18 combines with J gene TRBJ2-7; TRBD1 matches at 8 bases. The CDR3 has 13 amino acids. The trim removed 6 bases at V and 2 bases at J, leaving 3 bases unmatched. Germline V gene lookup returns CDR1 KGHSH and CDR2 LQKENI. CDR3 sequence: CASSAQGAYEQYF. The DNA for the CDR3 is TGTGCCAGCTCTGCACAGGGGGCCTACGAGCAGTACTTC.

This chain links TRBV7-2 with TRBJ2-7; D remains ambiguous. There are 15 residues in the CDR3. Trimming removed 0 bases at V and 5 bases at J, with 14 bases between. CDR1 is SGHTA and CDR2 is FQGNSA in the germline V gene. DNA of the CDR3: TGTGCCAGCAGCTTAGCGCGTACACAGCTTCACGAGCAGTACTTC. This sequence encodes CASSLARTQLHEQYF.

This chain joins TRBV29-1 and TRBJ1-2; 8 nucleotides match TRBD1. Per germline, CDR1 SQVTM and CDR2 ANQGSEA. This CDR3 contains 13 residues. V was pared by 7 bases and J by 8 bases, with 12 bases of the junction left unmatched. The CDR3 sequence: CSGSTGASNGYTF. Here the CDR3 DNA reads TGCAGCGGCTCGACAGGGGCGTCCAACGGCTACACCTTC.

V gene TRBV5-4 combines with J gene TRBJ1-2; tentative D call: TRBD1 (6 bases). The CDR3 is made up of 15 amino acids. The germline V and J ends were trimmed by 1 base and 2 bases, with 12 bases remaining between them. CDR1 is SGHNT and CDR2 is YYREEE in the germline V gene (reference sequence). DNA of the CDR3: TGTGCCAGCAGCTTGCCTCGGCAGGGGAACTATGGCTACACCTTC. It codes for CASSLPRQGNYGYTF.

The chain couples TRBV3-1 (or the pseudogene TRBV3-2) to TRBJ2-1; TRBD1 agrees at 12 bases. The ends lost 3 bases at V and 7 bases at J; junction bases unmatched: 10. Germline V gene data show CDR1 as LGHDT and CDR2 as YNNKEL (reference sequence). The CDR3 is made up of 17 amino acids. In nucleotides, the CDR3 is TGTGCCAGCAGCCAGCGAACCGGGACAGGGGGCGCGAATGAGCAGTTCTTC. This codes for CASSQRTGTGGANEQFF.